The clone carrying this TCR beta chain was detected many times. The antigen is unknown. V was clipped by 0 bases and J by 4 bases; unmatched bases: 21. The CDR3 length is 21 residues. Germline loops: CDR1 SGHAT, CDR2 FQDESV (reference sequence). The data were obtained in a study of response to subunit inactivated influenza vaccine. General study points: Authors suggested few new T cells are recruited by each seasonal influenza vaccination.

TCRdb recomputed calls from the RT-PCR reads with MiXCR, one row per CDR3 protein. The repertoire holds about 300,000 distinct CDR3 sequences, with about a fifth as singletons. This clonotype was obtained from a man aged 50 to 69 who received an inactivated influenza vaccine. This sequence joins TRBV11-1 and TRBJ2-4, with TRBD1 matching 7 bases. The material was PBMCs from blood, obtained about 20 months after vaccination. CDR3 sequence reads: CASSLATGITGRQGIKNIQYF. The CDR3 DNA is TGTGCCAGCAGCTTAGCGACGGGAATCACCGGCCGACAGGGAATAAAAAACATTCAGTACTTC.